The 14 T cell receptor beta chains in this list originate from one sample, sequenced in a study of blood T cell repertoires in COVID-19. The method was immunoSEQ multiplex PCR; TCRdb's version includes in-frame clones alone and lacks a portion of them. The sample consists of tens of thousands of clones, roughly 85% of them appearing once. The sequenced material came from peripheral blood. The receptors were gathered from a human donor with acute or convalescent COVID-19. The donor label of this sample is uncertain.

This chain's CDR3 is CASTPQQGNYGYTF. The DNA of the CDR3 is TGTGCCAGCACCCCTCAACAGGGTAACTATGGCTACACCTTC. The J gene is TRBJ1-2, the V gene TRBV14; weak D call: TRBD1 (6 bases). With 7 bases removed from V and 1 base from J, the gap between germline ends came to 13 bases. Germline CDR1 reads SGHDN; CDR2 reads FVKESK. The CDR3 spans 14 residues.

J is TRBJ1-5 and V is TRBV28, with 8 bases that match TRBD1. Germline V gene data show CDR1 as MDHEN and CDR2 as SYDVKM. The V segment lost 6 bases and the J segment 3 bases; nucleotides outside the gene matches: 7. The CDR3 has 15 amino acids. CDR3 protein: CASSTRDRINQPQHF. In DNA, the CDR3 is TGTGCCAGCAGCACCCGGGACAGGATCAATCAGCCCCAGCATTTT.

This clone was seen more than once but under ten times. Other DNA sequences within the sample encode an identical CDR3. The J gene is TRBJ1-3, the V gene TRBV2; D call uncertain. V gave up 5 bases and J gave up 0 bases, with 11 bases separating them. Germline V lookup: CDR1 SNHLY, CDR2 FYNNEI. CDR3 length: 15 residues. CDR3 amino acids: CASSPEASSGNTIYF. In DNA, the CDR3 is TGTGCCAGCAGTCCCGAGGCGAGCTCTGGAAACACCATATATTTT.

The chain links TRBV13 to TRBJ2-5; 9 bases agree with TRBD1. From germline, CDR1 is PRHDT and CDR2 FYEKMQ (reference sequence). The CDR3 has 16 amino acids. The V gene end was trimmed by 5 bases and the J gene end by 5 bases; junction bases not matched to a gene: 12. CDR3 loop: CASSPRDRARRETQYF. In DNA form, the CDR3 reads TGTGCCAGCAGCCCCCGGGACAGGGCGAGGCGGGAGACCCAGTACTTC.

The chain joins TRBV27 to TRBJ1-4, with 9 bases lining up with TRBD1. J was trimmed by 10 bases and V by 6 bases; bases with no gene match: 6. CDR3 length: 13 amino acids. Germline V gene sequence: CDR1 MNHEY, CDR2 SMNVEV (reference sequence). The CDR3 nucleotides read TGTGCCAGCAGCCGGGACAGGGATGGAAAACTGTTTTTT. It is translated as CASSRDRDGKLFF.

The chain links TRBV5-1 to TRBJ2-4; weak D call: TRBD2 (5 bases). This CDR3 region has 15 residues. Germline V gene sequence: CDR1 SGHRS, CDR2 YFSETQ. Trimming took off 4 bases at V and 8 bases at J, with 19 bases between the two ends. DNA for the CDR3: TGCGCCAGCAGCGCAGCTCTGGGCATCGGGGACATTCAGTACTTC. This codes for CASSAALGIGDIQYF.

This sequence joins TRBV10-2 and TRBJ2-2; 8 bases align to TRBD2. This CDR3 is 14 amino acids long. The V gene's germline CDR1 is WSHSY and CDR2 SAAADI. Losses at the gene ends were 7 bases for V and 4 bases for J; bases not matched to a gene: 5. The CDR3: CASNPSGGTGELFF. In DNA, the CDR3 is TGCGCCAGCAATCCCAGCGGGGGCACCGGGGAGCTGTTTTTT.

Written as DNA, the CDR3 is TGCGCCAGCAGCCAAGATCTTAACGGCGGCTATGGCTACACCTTC. Its protein is CASSQDLNGGYGYTF. The chain employs TRBV4-3 and TRBJ1-2; D not certain. Germline CDR1 reads LGHNA; CDR2 reads YSLEER. V was pared by 0 bases and J by 4 bases, with 12 bases between. The CDR3 is 15 residues long.

V is TRBV7-2 and J is TRBJ1-2; possible D gene TRBD1, 5 bases. The V gene lost 1 base and the J gene lost 2 bases, with 8 bases spanning the gap. The CDR3 totals 14 residues. CDR1 is SGHTA, CDR2 FQGNSA, per germline. Here the CDR3 DNA reads TGTGCCAGCAGCTTAGGACAGACGAACTATGGCTACACCTTC. Translated: CASSLGQTNYGYTF.

The V call is TRBV5-1, the J call TRBJ1-1, with 7 bases fitting TRBD1. The junction had 3 bases not matched to a gene; V was cut back by 4 bases and J by 0 bases. In germline, CDR1 is SGHRS, CDR2 YFSETQ. The CDR3 sequence is 14 residues long. The CDR3 is CASSTGQMNTEAFF. The DNA for the CDR3 is TGCGCCAGCAGCACGGGACAGATGAACACTGAAGCTTTCTTT. Variable domain in full (rest from reference TRBV5-1 and TRBJ1-1): KAGVTQTPRYLIKTRGQQVTLSCSPISGHRSVSWYQQTPGQGLQFLFEYFSETQRNKGNFPGRFSGRQFSNSRSEMNVSTLELGDSALYLCASSTGQMNTEAFFGQGTRLTVV.

The CDR3 loop is CASSQIGQGVMNTEAFF. The DNA for the CDR3 is TGTGCCAGCAGCCAAATCGGACAGGGGGTAATGAACACTGAAGCTTTCTTT. The chain has TRBV14 and TRBJ1-1, with 10 bases lining up with TRBD1. The CDR3 is 17 residues long. V was clipped by 2 bases and J by 0 bases; unmatched bases: 6. Germline-derived CDR1 and CDR2 are SGHDN and FVKESK.

V is TRBV5-1 and J is TRBJ1-6; D gene ambiguous. CDR1 is SGHRS, CDR2 YFSETQ, per germline. This CDR3 comprises 15 residues. Trimming pared 3 bases from V and 4 bases from J, leaving 11 bases between. The CDR3 here is CASSWETRYNSPLHF. In DNA, the CDR3 is TGCGCCAGCAGCTGGGAGACAAGGTATAATTCACCCCTCCACTTT.

This chain connects TRBV2 to TRBJ1-3; possibly TRBD1 for D (5 bases). From germline, CDR1 is SNHLY and CDR2 FYNNEI. Trimming cost V 5 bases and J 0 bases, with 5 bases left between them. The CDR3 is 13 residues long. CDR3 region: CASSRGSGNTIYF. CDR3 sequence (DNA): TGTGCCAGCAGTAGGGGCTCTGGAAACACCATATATTTT.

The chain combines TRBV24-1 with TRBJ2-5; possibly TRBD1 for D (6 bases). The germline V gene has CDR1 KGHDR and CDR2 SFDVKD. The CDR3 runs to 12 residues. V lost 7 bases and J 3 bases, leaving 8 bases between the germline ends. CDR3 sequence reads: CATRGQKETQYF. CDR3 DNA: TGTGCCACCAGAGGACAGAAAGAGACCCAGTACTTC.